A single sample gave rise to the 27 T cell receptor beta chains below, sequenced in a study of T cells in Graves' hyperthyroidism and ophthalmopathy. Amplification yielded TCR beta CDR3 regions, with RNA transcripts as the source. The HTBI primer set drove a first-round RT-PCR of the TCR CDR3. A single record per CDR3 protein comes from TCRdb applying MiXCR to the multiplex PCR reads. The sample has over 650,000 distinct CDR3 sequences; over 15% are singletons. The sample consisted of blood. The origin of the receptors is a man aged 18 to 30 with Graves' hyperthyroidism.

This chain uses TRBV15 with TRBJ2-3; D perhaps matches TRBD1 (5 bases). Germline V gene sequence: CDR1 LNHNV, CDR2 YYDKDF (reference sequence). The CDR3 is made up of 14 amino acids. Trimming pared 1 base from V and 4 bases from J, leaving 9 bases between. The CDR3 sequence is CATSRGPGSDTQYF. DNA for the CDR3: TGTGCCACCAGCAGAGGGCCAGGGTCAGATACGCAGTATTTT.

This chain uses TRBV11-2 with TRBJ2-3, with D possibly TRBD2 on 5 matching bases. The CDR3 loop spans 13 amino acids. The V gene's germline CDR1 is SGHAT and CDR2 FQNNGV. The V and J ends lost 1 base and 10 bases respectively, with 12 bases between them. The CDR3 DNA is TGTGCCAGCAGCTTAGTGGATTCCGGGGCGCAGTATTTT. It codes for CASSLVDSGAQYF.

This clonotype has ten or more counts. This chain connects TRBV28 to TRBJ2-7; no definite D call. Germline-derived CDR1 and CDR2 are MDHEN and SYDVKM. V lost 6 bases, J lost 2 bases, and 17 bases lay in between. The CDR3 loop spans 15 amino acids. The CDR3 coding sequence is TGTGCCAGCAGCTCCCCATCCGGGTCGGCCTACGAGCAGTACTTC. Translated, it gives CASSSPSGSAYEQYF.

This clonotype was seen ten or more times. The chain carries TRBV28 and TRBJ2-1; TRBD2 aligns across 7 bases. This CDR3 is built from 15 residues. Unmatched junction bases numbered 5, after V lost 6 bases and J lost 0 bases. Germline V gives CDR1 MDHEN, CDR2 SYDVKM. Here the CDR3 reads CASRPTSRSYNEQFF. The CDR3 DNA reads TGTGCCAGCAGGCCGACTAGCCGCTCCTACAATGAGCAGTTCTTC.

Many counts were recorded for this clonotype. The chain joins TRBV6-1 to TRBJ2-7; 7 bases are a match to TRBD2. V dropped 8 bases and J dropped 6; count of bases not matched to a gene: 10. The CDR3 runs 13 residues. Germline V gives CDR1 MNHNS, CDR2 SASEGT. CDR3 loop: CASGLGGMSEQYF. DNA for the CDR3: TGTGCCAGCGGACTAGGTGGTATGAGCGAGCAGTACTTC.

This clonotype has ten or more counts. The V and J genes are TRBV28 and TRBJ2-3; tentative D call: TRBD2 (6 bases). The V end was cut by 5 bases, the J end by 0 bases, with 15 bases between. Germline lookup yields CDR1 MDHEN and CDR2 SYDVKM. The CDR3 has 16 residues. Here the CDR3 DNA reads TGTGCCAGCAGTCCCGCGGGGAGCCTGAGCACAGATACGCAGTATTTT. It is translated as CASSPAGSLSTDTQYF.

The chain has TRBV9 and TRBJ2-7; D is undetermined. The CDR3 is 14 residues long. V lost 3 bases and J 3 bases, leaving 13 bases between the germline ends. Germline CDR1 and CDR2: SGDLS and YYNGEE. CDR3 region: CASSGSRSYYEQYF. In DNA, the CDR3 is TGTGCCAGCAGCGGGAGTCGGAGTTACTACGAGCAGTACTTC. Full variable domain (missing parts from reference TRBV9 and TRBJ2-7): DSGVTQTPKHLITATGQRVTLRCSPRSGDLSVYWYQQSLDQGLQFLIQYYNGEERAKGNILERFSAQQFPDLHSELNLSSLELGDSALYFCASSGSRSYYEQYFGPGTRLTVT.

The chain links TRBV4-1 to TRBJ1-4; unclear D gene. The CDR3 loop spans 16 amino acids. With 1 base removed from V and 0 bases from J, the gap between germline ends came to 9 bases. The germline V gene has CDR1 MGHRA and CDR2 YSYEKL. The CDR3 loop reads CASSQVSPTTNEKLFF. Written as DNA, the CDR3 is TGCGCCAGCAGCCAAGTCTCCCCGACAACTAATGAAAAACTGTTTTTT.

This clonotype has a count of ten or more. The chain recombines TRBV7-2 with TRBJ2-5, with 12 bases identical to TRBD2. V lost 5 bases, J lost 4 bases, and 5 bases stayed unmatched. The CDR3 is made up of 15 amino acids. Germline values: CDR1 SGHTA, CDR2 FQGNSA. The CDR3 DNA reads TGTGCCAGCAGCCTTCAACTAGCGGGAGGAGAGACCCAGTACTTC. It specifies CASSLQLAGGETQYF. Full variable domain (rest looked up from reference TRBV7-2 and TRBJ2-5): GAGVSQSPSNKVTEKGKDVELRCDPISGHTALYWYRQSLGQGLEFLIYFQGNSAPDKSGLPSDRFSAERTGGSVSTLTIQRTQQEDSAVYLCASSLQLAGGETQYFGPGTRLLVL.

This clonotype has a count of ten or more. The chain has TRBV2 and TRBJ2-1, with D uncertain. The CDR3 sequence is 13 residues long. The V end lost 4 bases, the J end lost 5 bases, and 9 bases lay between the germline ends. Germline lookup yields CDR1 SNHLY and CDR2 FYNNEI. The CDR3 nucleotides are TGTGCCAGCAGTGTAGGACGGGACAATGAGCAGTTCTTC. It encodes CASSVGRDNEQFF.

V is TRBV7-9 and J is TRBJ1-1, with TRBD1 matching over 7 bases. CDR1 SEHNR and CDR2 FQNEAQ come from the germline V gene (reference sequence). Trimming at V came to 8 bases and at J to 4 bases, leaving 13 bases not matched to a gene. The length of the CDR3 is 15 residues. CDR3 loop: CASETDRAWGTEAFF. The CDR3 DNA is TGTGCCAGCGAAACTGACAGGGCCTGGGGCACTGAAGCTTTCTTT.

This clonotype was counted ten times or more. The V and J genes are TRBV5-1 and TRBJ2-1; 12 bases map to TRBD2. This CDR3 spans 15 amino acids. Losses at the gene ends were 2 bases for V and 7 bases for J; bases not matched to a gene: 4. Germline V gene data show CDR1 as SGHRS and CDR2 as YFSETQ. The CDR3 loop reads CASSFLAGGPNEQFF. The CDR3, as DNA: TGCGCCAGCAGCTTTCTAGCGGGAGGGCCTAATGAGCAGTTCTTC. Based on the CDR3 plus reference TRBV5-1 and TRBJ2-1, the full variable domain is KAGVTQTPRYLIKTRGQQVTLSCSPISGHRSVSWYQQTPGQGLQFLFEYFSETQRNKGNFPGRFSGRQFSNSRSEMNVSTLELGDSALYLCASSFLAGGPNEQFFGPGTRLTVL.

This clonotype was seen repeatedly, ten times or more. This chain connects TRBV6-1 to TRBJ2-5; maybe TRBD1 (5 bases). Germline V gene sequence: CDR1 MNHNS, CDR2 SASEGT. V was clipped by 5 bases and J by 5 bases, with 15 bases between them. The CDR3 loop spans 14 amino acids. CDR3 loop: CASSSAGIGETQYF. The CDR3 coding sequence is TGTGCCAGCAGTTCCGCAGGGATCGGGGAGACCCAGTACTTC.

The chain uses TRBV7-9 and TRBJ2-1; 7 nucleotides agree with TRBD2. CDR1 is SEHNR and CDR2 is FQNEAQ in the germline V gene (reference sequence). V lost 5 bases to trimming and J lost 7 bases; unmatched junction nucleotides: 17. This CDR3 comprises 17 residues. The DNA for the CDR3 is TGTGCCAGCAGCAATCAACTTACTGCGGGAGTTGCGAATGAGCAGTTCTTC. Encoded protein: CASSNQLTAGVANEQFF.

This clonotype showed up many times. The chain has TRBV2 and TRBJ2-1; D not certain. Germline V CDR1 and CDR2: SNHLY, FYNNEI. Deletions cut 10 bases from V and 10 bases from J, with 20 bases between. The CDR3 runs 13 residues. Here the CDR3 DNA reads TGTGCCACCTCACTCGAGGCCCCCCGGGAGCAGTTCTTC. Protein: CATSLEAPREQFF.

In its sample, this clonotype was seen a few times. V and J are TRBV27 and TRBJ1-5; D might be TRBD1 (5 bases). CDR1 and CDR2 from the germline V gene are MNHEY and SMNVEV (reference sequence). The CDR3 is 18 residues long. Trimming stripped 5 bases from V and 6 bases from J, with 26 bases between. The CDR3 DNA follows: TGTGCCAGCAGTCCTATGCCCTCCGGGGCCCCCAGGAGTCAGCCCCAGCATTTT. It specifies CASSPMPSGAPRSQPQHF.

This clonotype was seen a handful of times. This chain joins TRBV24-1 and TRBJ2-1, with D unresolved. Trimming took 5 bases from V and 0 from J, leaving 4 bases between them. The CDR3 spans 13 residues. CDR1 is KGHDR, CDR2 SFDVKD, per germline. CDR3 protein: CATSADSYNEQFF. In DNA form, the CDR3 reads TGTGCCACCAGTGCAGACTCCTACAATGAGCAGTTCTTC.

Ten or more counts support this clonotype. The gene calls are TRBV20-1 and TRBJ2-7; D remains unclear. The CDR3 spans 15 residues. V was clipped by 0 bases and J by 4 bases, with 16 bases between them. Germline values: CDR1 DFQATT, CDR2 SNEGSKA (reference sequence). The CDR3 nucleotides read TGCAGTGCTAGAGATGTACTCGTCTCGACTTACGAGCAGTACTTC. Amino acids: CSARDVLVSTYEQYF.

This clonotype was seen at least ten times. The CDR3 DNA reads as TGTGCCAGCTCACCTTTAGCCAAAAACATTCAGTACTTC. This sequence encodes CASSPLAKNIQYF. The chain uses TRBV18 and TRBJ2-4; D remains unclear. Trimming removed 3 bases from V and 0 bases from J, with 3 bases in between. Germline CDR1 reads KGHSH; CDR2 reads LQKENI. The CDR3 consists of 13 residues.

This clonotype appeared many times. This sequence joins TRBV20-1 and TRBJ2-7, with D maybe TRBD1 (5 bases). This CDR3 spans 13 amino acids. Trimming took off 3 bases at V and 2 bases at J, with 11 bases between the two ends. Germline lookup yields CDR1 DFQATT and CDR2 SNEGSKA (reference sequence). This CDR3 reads CSASGAFAYEQYF. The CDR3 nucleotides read TGCAGTGCTAGTGGGGCATTTGCCTACGAGCAGTACTTC.

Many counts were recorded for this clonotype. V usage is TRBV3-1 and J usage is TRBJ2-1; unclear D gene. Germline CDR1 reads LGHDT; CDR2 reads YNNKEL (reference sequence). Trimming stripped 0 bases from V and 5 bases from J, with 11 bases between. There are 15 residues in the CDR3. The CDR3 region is CASSQDLLENNEQFF. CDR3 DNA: TGTGCCAGCAGCCAAGATCTATTGGAGAACAATGAGCAGTTCTTC.

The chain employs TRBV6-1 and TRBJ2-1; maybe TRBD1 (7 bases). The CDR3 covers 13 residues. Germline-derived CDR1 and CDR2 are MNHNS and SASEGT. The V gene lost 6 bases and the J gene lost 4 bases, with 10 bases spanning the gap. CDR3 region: CASRGGQYNEQFF. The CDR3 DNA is TGTGCCAGCAGGGGGGGACAGTACAATGAGCAGTTCTTC.

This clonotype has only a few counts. In DNA, the CDR3 is TGTGCCATCGGGGAGAGGCCAGATACGCAGTATTTT. Protein: CAIGERPDTQYF. V usage is TRBV10-3 and J usage is TRBJ2-3, with D maybe TRBD2 (5 bases). Germline CDR1 reads ENHRY; CDR2 reads SYGVKD. The V end lost 8 bases, the J end lost 4 bases, and 10 bases lay between the germline ends. The CDR3 length is 12 residues.

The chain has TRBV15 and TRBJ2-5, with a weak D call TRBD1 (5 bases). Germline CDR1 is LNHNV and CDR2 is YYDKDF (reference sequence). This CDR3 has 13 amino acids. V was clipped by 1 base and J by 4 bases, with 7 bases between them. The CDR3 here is CATSRAQGETQYF. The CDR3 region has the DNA TGTGCCACCAGCAGAGCGCAGGGAGAGACCCAGTACTTC.

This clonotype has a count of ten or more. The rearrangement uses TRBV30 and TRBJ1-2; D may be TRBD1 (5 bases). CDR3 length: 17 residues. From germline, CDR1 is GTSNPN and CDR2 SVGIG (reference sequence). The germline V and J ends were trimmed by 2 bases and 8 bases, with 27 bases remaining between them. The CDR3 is CAWSFAYRDPEQRGYTF. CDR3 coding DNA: TGTGCCTGGAGTTTCGCCTACCGGGACCCAGAGCAGAGGGGCTACACCTTC.

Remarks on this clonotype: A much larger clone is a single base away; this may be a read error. This CDR3 reads CATSRTGGGTEAFF. The CDR3 coding sequence is TGTGCCACCAGCAGGACGGGGGGGGGTACTGAAGCTTTCTTT. The chain carries TRBV15 and TRBJ1-1; D is possibly TRBD1 (5 bases). Between the trimmed V and J ends, which lost 3 bases and 5 bases, there was a span of 13 bases. Germline assignment: CDR1 LNHNV and CDR2 YYDKDF (reference sequence). This CDR3 is built from 14 residues.

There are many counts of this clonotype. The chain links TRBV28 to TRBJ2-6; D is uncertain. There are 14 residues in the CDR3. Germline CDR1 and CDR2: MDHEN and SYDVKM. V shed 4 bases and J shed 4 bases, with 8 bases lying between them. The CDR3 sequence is CASSSPGGANVLTF. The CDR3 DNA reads TGTGCCAGCAGTTCCCCAGGAGGGGCCAACGTCCTGACTTTC.